This is a list of T cell receptor beta chains from one sample in a study of blood T cell repertoires in COVID-19. Sequencing was performed with immunoSEQ multiplex PCR; in TCRdb, only in-frame clones are kept and a portion is missing. The sample contains about 240,000 clones, around 81% of which appear only once. The sequencing sample was made of peripheral blood. These TCRs come from a man aged 25-45 years who had recovered from COVID-19. Both conserved end residues are part of each CDR3. A D gene is named only where the DNA matches it firmly. Size tells how often a clone was seen (once, few, many) or the class of an expanded clone, and some rows leave it out.

V	J	size	D	DNA	CDR3
TRBV9	TRBJ1-2	.	TRBD1	TGTGCCAGCAGCGTAGAAGGGGGCGCTTCCTATGGCTACACCTTC	CASSVEGGASYGYTF
TRBV5-1	TRBJ2-7	.	.	TGCGCCAGCAGCTTGGCCGTGGGGGCTTCCTACGAGCAGTACTTC	CASSLAVGASYEQYF
TRBV6-2/TRBV6-3	TRBJ2-7	many	TRBD1	TGTGCCAGCAGTTACTCGTCCCGACAGGGGGTTTGGGAGCAGTACTTC	CASSYSSRQGVWEQYF
TRBV5-6	TRBJ2-2	once	.	TGTGCCAGCAGCTTTCAACAGGTTACCGGGGAGCTGTTTTTT	CASSFQQVTGELFF
TRBV27	TRBJ1-2	few	TRBD1	TGTGCCAGCAGCCCCGGGACAGGGCTTAACTATGGCTACACCTTC	CASSPGTGLNYGYTF
TRBV19	TRBJ1-6	.	.	TGTGCCAGTAGTAGCGGGGGATGGGGGCTGAATTCACCCCTCCACTTT	CASSSGGWGLNSPLHF
TRBV28	TRBJ1-6	.	.	TGTGCCAGCAGGCACTCGGGGGGGTACCTGACTTCACCCCTCCACTTT	CASRHSGGYLTSPLHF
TRBV6-5	TRBJ1-1	.	.	TGTGCCAGCAGTCAAACCGGGACACGGCGAGCTGAAGCTTTCTTT	CASSQTGTRRAEAFF
TRBV9	TRBJ2-1	.	.	TGTGCCAGCAGCGTAGGGGGGGGCTCCGCCTACAATGAGCAGTTCTTC	CASSVGGGSAYNEQFF
TRBV3-1/TRBV3-2	TRBJ2-3	.	TRBD2	TGTGCCAGCAGCCTTAGCGGGGGCCGGTCAACGGCGCAGTATTTT	CASSLSGGRSTAQYF
TRBV19	TRBJ2-5	.	.	TGTGCCAGTAGCGCAAGAGAAACGACCCAGTACTTC	CASSARETTQYF
TRBV6-5	TRBJ2-5	.	TRBD2	TGTGCCAGCGTATTAGCGGGGCAAGAGACCCAGTACTTC	CASVLAGQETQYF
TRBV10-3	TRBJ2-5	.	.	TGTGCCATCAGTGGGGGAGGGGGCCAAGAGACCCAGTACTTC	CAISGGGGQETQYF
TRBV2	TRBJ1-4	.	TRBD1	TGTGCCAGCAGAGCCGACAGGGGGGGCAATGAAAAACTGTTTTTT	CASRADRGGNEKLFF
TRBV19	TRBJ2-1	.	TRBD2	TGTGCCAGTACGCGGGGGGCATTCTCCTACAATGAGCAGTTCTTC	CASTRGAFSYNEQFF
TRBV9	TRBJ2-2	.	TRBD1	TGTGCCAGCAGCGGAGGGGGCGAGGCGAACACCGGGGAGCTGTTTTTT	CASSGGGEANTGELFF
TRBV7-9	TRBJ1-2	.	.	TGTGCCAGCAGCTCTCCCCCAGGACAGACCCTTCACTATGGCTACACCTTC	CASSSPPGQTLHYGYTF
TRBV7-2	TRBJ1-3	few	.	TGTGCCAGCAGCTTAGTACGCGTACCTGGAAACACCATATATTTT	CASSLVRVPGNTIYF
TRBV9	TRBJ1-6	.	.	TGTGCCAGCAGCCCGATGGGCTCCTCCGTGTCACCCCTCCACTTT	CASSPMGSSVSPLHF
TRBV5-6	TRBJ1-6	.	TRBD1	TGTGCCAGCAGCTGGGGACAGGGGAATTCACCCCTCCACTTT	CASSWGQGNSPLHF
TRBV5-4	TRBJ1-2	.	.	TGTGCCAGCAGCTTGGCGAGGGGGAACTATGGCTACACCTTC	CASSLARGNYGYTF
TRBV27	TRBJ2-2	.	.	TGTGCCAGCAGCACCCCAAACCGGGCCACAGGGCTGGTCGGGGAGCTGTTTTTT	CASSTPNRATGLVGELFF
TRBV7-2	TRBJ2-5	.	.	TGTGCCAGCAGCTTAGGTTCGGAGACCCAGTACTTC	CASSLGSETQYF
TRBV29-1	TRBJ1-2	.	.	TGCAGCGTTTCCCAGGTAGACTATGGCTACACCTTC	CSVSQVDYGYTF
TRBV2	TRBJ2-2	.	TRBD1	TGTGCCAGCAGTTTCCGGGACAGGGCCGGGGAGCTGTTTTTT	CASSFRDRAGELFF
TRBV29-1	TRBJ2-2	.	TRBD1	TGCAGCGTTGAATTAACCGGGACAGGCTCCGGGGAGCTGTTTTTT	CSVELTGTGSGELFF